These T cell receptor beta chains were read from a single sample in a study of T-cell reconstitution after alpha-beta-depleted transplantation in children. TCRdb re-called the PCR reads with MiXCR, one entry per CDR3 protein. This table has hundreds of thousands of distinct CDR3 sequences, roughly 14% appearing once. The material sequenced was PBMCs, taken before TCRalphabeta/CD19-depleted stem cell transplant. All receptors derive from a girl aged 2-10 years with congenital amegakaryocytic thrombocytopenia, due to receive a stem cell transplant. Both conserved end residues are part of each CDR3. Each record gives: CDR3 length, D gene, V gene, J gene, CDR3 protein. A D gene is named only where the DNA matches it firmly.

len: 14
d_gene: TRBD1
v_gene: TRBV19
j_gene: TRBJ2-1
CDR3aa: CASLGTGGWNKQFF

len: 16
d_gene: TRBD1
v_gene: TRBV20-1
j_gene: TRBJ2-1
CDR3aa: CSARARDSPSYNEQFF

len: 18
d_gene: TRBD2
v_gene: TRBV11-1
j_gene: TRBJ2-3
CDR3aa: CASSSWGGPDSGTDTQYF

len: 14
d_gene: TRBD2
v_gene: TRBV29-1
j_gene: TRBJ2-1
CDR3aa: CSVRGGGGNNEQFF

len: 20
d_gene: TRBD2
v_gene: TRBV12-5
j_gene: TRBJ2-7
CDR3aa: CASGLVLRGLAGGQSYEQYF

len: 17
d_gene: TRBD2
v_gene: TRBV5-1
j_gene: TRBJ2-1
CDR3aa: CASSQTGLAGGWSEQFF

len: 16
d_gene: TRBD2
v_gene: TRBV20-1
j_gene: TRBJ2-1
CDR3aa: CSALYPLGLADNEQFF

len: 14
d_gene: TRBD1
v_gene: TRBV20-1
j_gene: TRBJ2-7
CDR3aa: CSARDGTGDYEQYF

len: 14
d_gene: -
v_gene: TRBV3-1
j_gene: TRBJ2-7
CDR3aa: CASSHTGTFYEQYF

len: 14
d_gene: -
v_gene: TRBV20-1
j_gene: TRBJ2-3
CDR3aa: CSARGRFLTDTQYF

len: 13
d_gene: -
v_gene: TRBV20-1
j_gene: TRBJ1-2
CDR3aa: CSARGGANYGYTF

len: 13
d_gene: -
v_gene: TRBV20-1
j_gene: TRBJ2-2
CDR3aa: CSASPPNTGELFF

len: 16
d_gene: -
v_gene: TRBV20-1
j_gene: TRBJ2-3
CDR3aa: CSAKRRGTDSTDTQYF

len: 16
d_gene: TRBD2
v_gene: TRBV24-1
j_gene: TRBJ2-1
CDR3aa: CATSDALAENYNEQFF